One T cell receptor (beta chain) is described in this entry. Its antigen is currently unknown. The source of the sample is a study of cytomegalovirus exposure and HLA in healthy donors. Overall study findings and caveats: When a later analysis compared HLA-associated TCR beta chains with equally common others, the HLA-associated chains turned out to be more clonally expanded and to have lower generation probabilities. Association of roughly 18,000 TCR beta sequences with HLA alleles was found at 0.05 false discovery rate in a later analysis.

This cohort consisted of healthy bone marrow donors. Germline CDR1 is SGDLS and CDR2 is YYNGEE. Germline trimming cut 0 bases from V and 7 bases from J; bases unmatched to any gene: 10. The CDR3 runs to 16 residues. The PCR ran on 60 Vbeta and 13 Jbeta primers. Measured with immunoSEQ multiplex PCR; TCRdb has only the in-frame clones, and not every one. The table lists approximately 180,000 clones, more than 80% of them singletons. The sequenced sample consisted of PBMCs. The chain uses TRBV9 and TRBJ2-1, with TRBD2 identical over 7 bases. This TCR was recovered from a man between 18 and 35 years old in good health and CMV-seronegative. CDR3 residues: CASSVDGGSVRNEQFF. CDR3 sequence (DNA): TGTGCCAGCAGCGTAGATGGCGGGAGCGTTAGGAATGAGCAGTTCTTC.